This T cell receptor (beta chain) was captured by sequencing in a study of naive and memory T cell subsets. Study results and caveats: From naive to CM, EM and EMRA, diversity decreased and Gini increased.

This CDR3 has 15 amino acids. V shed 9 bases and J 1 base; nucleotides not matched to a gene: 7. Germline CDR1 reads KGHDR; CDR2 reads SFDVKD. Two oligonucleotides, mixed equimolar, formed the beta constant-region primer covering TRBC1 and TRBC2. Each CDR3 protein is one row after TCRdb ran MiXCR on the UMI-ligation and nested PCR reads. The sample has 120,000 to 150,000 distinct CDR3 sequences; approximately 15% are singletons. This clonotype showed up just a few times. As yet, its antigen is unknown. What was sequenced was naive CD4+ T cells from blood. V is TRBV24-1 and J is TRBJ1-5; 8 bases map to TRBD1. The receptor was derived from a human donor in good health. The CDR3 region is CATASRGPSNQPQHF. The CDR3 DNA sequence: TGTGCCACCGCGTCCAGGGGGCCAAGCAATCAGCCCCAGCATTTT.